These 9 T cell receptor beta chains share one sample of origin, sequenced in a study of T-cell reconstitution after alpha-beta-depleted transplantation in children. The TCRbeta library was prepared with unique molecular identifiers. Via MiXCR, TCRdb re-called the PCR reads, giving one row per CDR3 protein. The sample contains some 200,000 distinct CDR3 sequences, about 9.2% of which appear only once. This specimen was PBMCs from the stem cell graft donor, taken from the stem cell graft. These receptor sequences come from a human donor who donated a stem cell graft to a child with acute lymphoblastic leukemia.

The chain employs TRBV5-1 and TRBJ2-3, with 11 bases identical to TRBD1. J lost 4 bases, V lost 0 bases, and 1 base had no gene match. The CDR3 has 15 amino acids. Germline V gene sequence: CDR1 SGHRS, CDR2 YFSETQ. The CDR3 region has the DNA TGCGCCAGCAGCTTGGTGGACAGGGGGCCAGATACGCAGTATTTT. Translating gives CASSLVDRGPDTQYF.

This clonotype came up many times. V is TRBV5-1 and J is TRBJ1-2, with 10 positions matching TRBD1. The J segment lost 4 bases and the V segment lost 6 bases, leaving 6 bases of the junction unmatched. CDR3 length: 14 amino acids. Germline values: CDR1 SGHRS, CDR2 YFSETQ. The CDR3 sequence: CASKRGTGAYGYTF. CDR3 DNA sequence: TGCGCCAGCAAACGCGGGACAGGGGCCTATGGCTACACCTTC. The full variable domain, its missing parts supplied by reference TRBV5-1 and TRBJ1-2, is KAGVTQTPRYLIKTRGQQVTLSCSPISGHRSVSWYQQTPGQGLQFLFEYFSETQRNKGNFPGRFSGRQFSNSRSEMNVSTLELGDSALYLCASKRGTGAYGYTFGSGTRLTVV.

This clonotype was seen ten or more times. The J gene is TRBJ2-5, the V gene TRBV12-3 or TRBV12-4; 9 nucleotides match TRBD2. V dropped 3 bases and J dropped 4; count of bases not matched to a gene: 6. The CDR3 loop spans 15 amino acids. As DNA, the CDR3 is TGTGCCAGCAGTTTGCTAGCGGGGAGGGGAGAGACCCAGTACTTC. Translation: CASSLLAGRGETQYF.

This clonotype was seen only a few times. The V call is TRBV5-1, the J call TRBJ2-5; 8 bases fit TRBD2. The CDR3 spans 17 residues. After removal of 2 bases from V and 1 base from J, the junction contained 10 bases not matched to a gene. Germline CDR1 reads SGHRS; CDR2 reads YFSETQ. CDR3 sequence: CASSFLPGLGAQETQYF. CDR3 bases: TGCGCCAGCAGCTTCCTACCGGGACTAGGGGCCCAAGAGACCCAGTACTTC.

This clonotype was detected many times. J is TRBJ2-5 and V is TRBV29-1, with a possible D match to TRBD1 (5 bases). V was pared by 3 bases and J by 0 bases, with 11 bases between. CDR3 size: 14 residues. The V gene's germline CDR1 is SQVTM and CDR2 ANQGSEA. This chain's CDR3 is CSVEPGSNQETQYF. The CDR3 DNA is TGCAGCGTTGAGCCAGGGTCGAACCAAGAGACCCAGTACTTC.

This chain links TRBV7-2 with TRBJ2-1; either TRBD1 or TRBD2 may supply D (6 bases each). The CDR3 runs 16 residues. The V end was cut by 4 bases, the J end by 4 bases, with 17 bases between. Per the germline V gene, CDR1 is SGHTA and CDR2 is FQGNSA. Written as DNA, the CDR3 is TGTGCCAGCAGCTCCCCCCGGGGGCTCGGGTACAATGAGCAGTTCTTC. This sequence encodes CASSSPRGLGYNEQFF.

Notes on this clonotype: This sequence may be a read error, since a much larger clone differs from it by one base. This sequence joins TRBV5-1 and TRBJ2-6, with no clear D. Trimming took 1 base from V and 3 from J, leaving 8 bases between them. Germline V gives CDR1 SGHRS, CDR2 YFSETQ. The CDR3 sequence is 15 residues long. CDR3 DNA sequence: TGCGCCAGCAGCTTGATGGAATATGGGGCCAACGTCCTGACTTTC. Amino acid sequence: CASSLMEYGANVLTF.

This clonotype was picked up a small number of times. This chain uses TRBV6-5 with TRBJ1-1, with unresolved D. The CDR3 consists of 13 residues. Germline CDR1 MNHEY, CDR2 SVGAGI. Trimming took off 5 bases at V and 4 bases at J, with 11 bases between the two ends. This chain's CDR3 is CASSHPTGTEAFF. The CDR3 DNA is TGTGCCAGCAGTCACCCGACCGGCACTGAAGCTTTCTTT.

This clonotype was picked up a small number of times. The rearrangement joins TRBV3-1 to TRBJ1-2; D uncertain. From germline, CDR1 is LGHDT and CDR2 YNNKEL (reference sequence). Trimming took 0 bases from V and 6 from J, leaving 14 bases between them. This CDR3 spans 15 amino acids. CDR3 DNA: TGTGCCAGCAGCCAAGATCCAGGAACTGAAAATGGCTACACCTTC. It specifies CASSQDPGTENGYTF.